The 12 T cell receptor beta chains listed next were all sequenced from one sample in a study of blood T cell repertoires in COVID-19. Profiling relied on immunoSEQ multiplex PCR, and the TCRdb table lists in-frame clones only, not all of them. This sample carries under 100,000 clones, 75% to 85% of them seen once, and the ten largest clones take approximately 13%. Sequencing used peripheral blood. Every receptor here comes from a human donor in a cohort sampled during active COVID-19.

The chain carries TRBV15 and TRBJ1-4; no firm D call. There are 15 residues in the CDR3. V was cut by 3 bases and J by 7 bases, with 15 bases left in between. From germline, CDR1 is LNHNV and CDR2 YYDKDF (reference sequence). The CDR3 region has the DNA TGTGCCACCAGCAGCTCTTACGCGGAGGGTGAAAAACTGTTTTTT. Translation: CATSSSYAEGEKLFF.

This chain joins TRBV10-3 and TRBJ1-4, with TRBD1 identical over 7 bases. The CDR3 runs 12 residues. With V trimmed by 8 bases and J by 6 bases, 3 bases remained unmatched. The germline gives CDR1 ENHRY, CDR2 SYGVKD. The DNA of the CDR3 is TGTGCCATCGGGGGGACAGATGAAAAACTGTTTTTT. It codes for CAIGGTDEKLFF.

The chain has TRBV18 and TRBJ1-2; unclear D gene. The V end lost 4 bases, the J end lost 6 bases, and 12 bases lay between the germline ends. The germline gives CDR1 KGHSH, CDR2 LQKENI. This CDR3 spans 13 amino acids. CDR3 nucleotide sequence: TGTGCCAGCTCACGCTTAGCCCCCCATGGCTACACCTTC. Translation gives CASSRLAPHGYTF.

This rearrangement joins TRBV27 to TRBJ1-2; D is unresolved. Trimming left V 5 bases short and J 4 bases short, with 14 bases between. The germline V gene encodes CDR1 MNHEY and CDR2 SMNVEV (reference sequence). The CDR3 is 14 residues long. CDR3 loop: CASSPKKTGYGYTF. The CDR3, as DNA: TGTGCCAGCAGTCCGAAAAAGACTGGCTATGGCTACACCTTC.

This sequence joins TRBV2 and TRBJ2-1, with a tentative D call TRBD1 (6 bases). Between the trimmed V and J ends, which lost 10 bases and 4 bases, there was a span of 17 bases. Germline V gene sequence: CDR1 SNHLY, CDR2 FYNNEI. The CDR3 is 14 residues long. The CDR3 is CATTTQGIYNEQFF. Written as DNA, the CDR3 is TGTGCCACAACAACACAGGGAATTTACAATGAGCAGTTCTTC.

The chain has TRBV19 and TRBJ1-1; 7 nucleotides match TRBD1. The germline V gene has CDR1 LNHDA and CDR2 SQIVND (reference sequence). The CDR3 loop spans 13 amino acids. The CDR3 bases are TGTCCCCACGAGAGGGACAGTAACACTGAAGCTTTCTTT. It translates to CPHERDSNTEAFF.

The V call is TRBV28, the J call TRBJ1-2; the D gene is possibly TRBD1 (6 bases). Germline lookup yields CDR1 MDHEN and CDR2 SYDVKM. The length of the CDR3 is 14 residues. Deletions cut 3 bases from V and 2 bases from J, with 10 bases between. The CDR3 protein is CASSLTGENYGYTF. The CDR3 coding sequence is TGTGCCAGCAGTTTGACAGGCGAAAACTATGGCTACACCTTC.

The rearrangement joins TRBV2 to TRBJ1-6, with a weak D call TRBD1 (5 bases). Trimming removed 4 bases at V and 10 bases at J, with 8 bases between. Germline-derived CDR1 and CDR2 are SNHLY and FYNNEI. This CDR3 is 12 amino acids long. CDR3 sequence (DNA): TGTGCCAGCAGTGGACGACAGTCACCCCTCCACTTT. This sequence encodes CASSGRQSPLHF.

The genes are TRBV18 and TRBJ1-1; 9 positions agree with TRBD1. With V trimmed by 8 bases and J by 3 bases, 10 bases remained unmatched. The CDR3 extends over 15 amino acids. Germline assignment: CDR1 KGHSH and CDR2 LQKENI. The CDR3 region is CASKDRGVGYTEAFF. CDR3 DNA sequence: TGTGCCAGCAAGGACAGGGGAGTAGGCTACACTGAAGCTTTCTTT.

This clone turned up a few times. The J gene is TRBJ1-6, the V gene TRBV5-1; 10 bases map to TRBD1. This CDR3 is 14 amino acids long. CDR1 is SGHRS and CDR2 is YFSETQ in the germline V gene. Unmatched junction bases numbered 5, after V lost 4 bases and J lost 10 bases. In DNA form, the CDR3 reads TGCGCCAGCAGCCTGGGGACAGGGGCCTCACCCCTCCACTTT. It translates to CASSLGTGASPLHF.

The V call is TRBV2, the J call TRBJ2-1; TRBD2 matches 9 bases. This CDR3 is 18 amino acids long. V was pared by 3 bases and J by 1 base, with 10 bases of the junction left unmatched. Germline V gene lookup returns CDR1 SNHLY and CDR2 FYNNEI. In nucleotides, the CDR3 is TGTGCCAGCAGTGACGTGGGAGTAGCGGGGGAGTCCTACAATGAGCAGTTCTTC. Its protein product is CASSDVGVAGESYNEQFF.

The gene calls are TRBV5-5 and TRBJ2-5; no clear D gene. Germline loops: CDR1 SGHKS, CDR2 YYEKEE (reference sequence). The CDR3 is 14 amino acids. V lost 5 bases and J 2 bases, leaving 13 bases between the germline ends. The CDR3: CASSHGTGQETQYF. The CDR3 DNA is TGTGCCAGCAGTCACGGAACGGGTCAAGAGACCCAGTACTTC.